Following are 19 T cell receptor beta chains from one sample sequenced in a study of blood T cells in healthy people across ages (dated by TCRdb to 2014 to 2015). The protocol used for the library was 5' RACE. These reads were obtained on an Illumina HiSeq 2500. The second PCR ran for about 6 to 11 cycles and used a J-beta primer mix along with a sample-barcoded 5' primer. TCRdb trimmed the raw reads at Q25, called clones with MiXCR and kept productive beta chains. One record per CDR3 amino acid sequence lists the most common genes and DNA. Within this sample are around 1,500,000 distinct CDR3 sequences, with 35% to 45% of them counted one time only. Together, the top ten hold 7.9% of the sample. The sequencing sample was made of blood. The source of these receptors is a woman in her late teens or twenties in good health.

The J gene is TRBJ1-1, the V gene TRBV28, with D unclear. Germline V gene sequence: CDR1 MDHEN, CDR2 SYDVKM. The CDR3 runs to 14 residues. V gave up 3 bases and J gave up 3 bases, with 11 bases separating them. This CDR3 is CASSLTAEDTEAFF. The CDR3 coding sequence is TGTGCCAGCAGTTTGACGGCAGAGGACACTGAAGCTTTCTTT.

This clonotype was detected a few times. This chain joins TRBV25-1 and TRBJ2-2, with 9 bases fitting TRBD1. This CDR3 has 15 amino acids. Trimming cost V 10 bases and J 5 bases; bases outside gene matches: 11. Germline lookup yields CDR1 MGHDK and CDR2 SYGVNS. For the CDR3, the DNA is TGTGCCACCCAGATACCGGGACAGGGAACCGGGGAGCTGTTTTTT. As protein: CATQIPGQGTGELFF.

The V gene is TRBV2, the J gene TRBJ2-1; 10 bases fit TRBD2. The CDR3 runs 15 residues. Germline V gives CDR1 SNHLY, CDR2 FYNNEI. V was pared by 8 bases and J by 2 bases, with 6 bases of the junction left unmatched. CDR3 region: CASRIAGGAYNEQFF. The DNA for the CDR3 is TGTGCCAGCCGTATAGCGGGAGGCGCCTACAATGAGCAGTTCTTC.

This clonotype was counted a few times. This sequence joins TRBV20-1 and TRBJ1-2; TRBD1 might be the D (6 bases). Germline lookup yields CDR1 DFQATT and CDR2 SNEGSKA (reference sequence). The CDR3 consists of 12 residues. V lost 2 bases to trimming and J lost 4 bases, with 8 bases between them. Here the CDR3 reads CSARLRGYGYTF. The DNA for the CDR3 is TGCAGTGCTAGACTCAGGGGCTATGGCTACACCTTC.

The chain links TRBV5-1 to TRBJ2-7; D unresolved. Germline V gene sequence: CDR1 SGHRS, CDR2 YFSETQ. V was shortened by 0 bases and J by 2 bases, with 12 bases between the two germline ends. The CDR3 spans 15 residues. CDR3: CASSLEYGDTYEQYF. CDR3 bases: TGCGCCAGCAGCTTGGAATACGGCGACACCTACGAGCAGTACTTC.

This clonotype appeared many times. The rearrangement links TRBV15 to TRBJ2-1, with TRBD2 matching over 12 bases. Germline CDR1 reads LNHNV; CDR2 reads YYDKDF (reference sequence). V shed 1 base, J shed 6 bases, and the junction held 4 bases outside the gene matches. The CDR3 is made up of 16 amino acids. DNA for the CDR3: TGTGCCACCAGCAGAGCGCTAGCGGGAGGGGGCAATGAGCAGTTCTTC. Its protein product is CATSRALAGGGNEQFF.

The V call is TRBV29-1, the J call TRBJ1-4; possible D gene TRBD1, 6 bases. Germline V lookup: CDR1 SQVTM, CDR2 ANQGSEA. The CDR3 consists of 12 residues. V gave up 4 bases and J gave up 6 bases, with 9 bases separating them. The DNA for the CDR3 is TGCAGCGTTGCGGCAGGGGATGAAAAACTGTTTTTT. This translates into CSVAAGDEKLFF. Full variable domain (remainder filled in from reference TRBV29-1 and TRBJ1-4): SAVISQKPSRDICQRGTSLTIQCQVDSQVTMMFWYRQQPGQSLTLIATANQGSEATYESGFVIDKFPISRPNLTFSTLTVSNMSPEDSSIYLCSVAAGDEKLFFGSGTQLSVL.

The chain has TRBV21-1 and TRBJ1-2; the table's D call of TRBD1 was not tested on the DNA. TRBV21-1 counts as a pseudogene. The CDR3 is made up of 16 amino acids. In DNA form, the CDR3 reads TGTGCCAGCAGCAAAGGGGGAGGGGGCATTCCCTATGGCTACACCTTC. The encoded protein is CASSKGGGGIPYGYTF.

This clonotype turned up a few times. This chain connects TRBV21-1 to TRBJ1-2; TRBD1 reflects the table's D call only, with no check against the DNA. TRBV21-1 constitutes a pseudogene. This CDR3 contains 18 residues. CDR3 residues: CASAPRGQGAVANYGYTF. The CDR3 DNA reads TGTGCCAGCGCCCCTAGAGGACAGGGGGCCGTCGCTAACTATGGCTACACCTTC.

This clonotype turned up a few times. The chain carries TRBV10-3 and TRBJ1-1; no clear D. CDR3 length equals 11 residues. Trimming cost V 6 bases and J 1 base, with 3 bases left between them. Germline V gene lookup returns CDR1 ENHRY and CDR2 SYGVKD. In DNA form, the CDR3 reads TGTGCCATCAGGGGGAACACTGAAGCTTTCTTT. It specifies CAIRGNTEAFF.

Worth noting for this clonotype: One end of the junction is discordant with germline, which a read error may explain. The chain joins TRBV16 to TRBJ2-3; D gene unclear. Germline V gene lookup returns CDR1 KGHSY and CDR2 FQNENV. There are 12 residues in the CDR3. CDR3 sequence reads: CASNQSADTQYF. Written as DNA, the CDR3 is TGTGCCAGCAACCAATCGGCGGATACGCAGTATTTT.

This clonotype came up a few times. The chain combines TRBV10-3 with TRBJ2-3; possible D gene TRBD1, 6 bases. Germline V gene sequence: CDR1 ENHRY, CDR2 SYGVKD. V lost 9 bases to trimming and J lost 6 bases, with 10 bases between them. The CDR3 is made up of 11 amino acids. As DNA, the CDR3 is TGTGCCATTAGTACAGGGGATACGCAGTATTTT. Encoded protein: CAISTGDTQYF.

The chain links TRBV2 to TRBJ2-4; 7 bases are shared with TRBD1. The CDR3 length is 14 residues. From germline, CDR1 is SNHLY and CDR2 FYNNEI. V shed 5 bases, J shed 0 bases, and the junction held 1 base outside the gene matches. The CDR3, as DNA: TGTGCCAGCAGTCAGGGGGTAGCCAAAAACATTCAGTACTTC. Translated, it gives CASSQGVAKNIQYF.

The chain combines TRBV3-1 with TRBJ1-4; D is unresolved. The V gene lost 4 bases and the J gene lost 7 bases, with 13 bases spanning the gap. This CDR3 region has 14 residues. Germline V CDR1 and CDR2: LGHDT, YNNKEL (reference sequence). CDR3 loop: CASSPGGSGEKLFF. The CDR3 DNA follows: TGTGCCAGCAGCCCGGGCGGTAGCGGTGAAAAACTGTTTTTT.

There are many counts of this clonotype. The gene calls are TRBV7-9 and TRBJ2-4, with D uncertain. The V gene lost 5 bases and the J gene lost 3 bases, with 11 bases spanning the gap. This CDR3 contains 14 residues. CDR1 is SEHNR, CDR2 FQNEAQ, per germline (reference sequence). The CDR3 is CASSPTVDKNIQYF. CDR3 DNA sequence: TGTGCCAGCAGCCCTACAGTTGACAAAAACATTCAGTACTTC.

This chain uses TRBV6-2 or TRBV6-3 with TRBJ2-7, with TRBD2 identical over 7 bases. Germline CDR1 is MNHEY and CDR2 is SVGEGT. The trim removed 8 bases at V and 2 bases at J, leaving 15 bases unmatched. CDR3 length: 16 amino acids. For the CDR3, the DNA is TGTGCCAGCTTAACTCCCGGAGCGGGGCCCACCTACGAGCAGTACTTC. The encoded protein is CASLTPGAGPTYEQYF.

The chain recombines TRBV20-1 with TRBJ2-1, with D perhaps TRBD1 or TRBD2 (5 bases each). Trimming shortened V by 3 bases and J by 4 bases, and 19 bases separated the two germline ends. The CDR3 is made up of 16 amino acids. Germline assignment: CDR1 DFQATT and CDR2 SNEGSKA (reference sequence). The CDR3 region is CSARPFGTGIYNEQFF. The CDR3 DNA sequence: TGCAGTGCTAGGCCGTTCGGGACGGGGATATACAATGAGCAGTTCTTC.

The chain joins TRBV5-1 to TRBJ1-1; 8 nucleotides match TRBD1. The V and J ends lost 4 bases and 1 base, in that order; junction bases with no gene match: 6. Per germline, CDR1 SGHRS and CDR2 YFSETQ. This CDR3 is 15 amino acids long. CDR3 sequence (DNA): TGCGCCAGCAGCCGCTTAGGACAGGGGAACACTGAAGCTTTCTTT. It encodes CASSRLGQGNTEAFF.

With regard to this clonotype: One end of the junction does not line up with germline, which may come from a read error. The chain carries TRBV2 and TRBJ1-1; D gene unclear. CDR3 length: 13 residues. Germline CDR1 and CDR2: SNHLY and FYNNEI. The CDR3 is CAGSEEANTEAFF. The DNA for the CDR3 is TGTGCCGGCAGTGAAGAAGCCAACACTGAAGCTTTCTTT.